Listed below are T cell receptor beta chains from one sample, sequenced in a study of glioma-infiltrating T cells after dendritic cell vaccination. Sequencing was performed with immunoSEQ multiplex PCR; in TCRdb, only in-frame clones are kept and a portion is missing. The table includes just under 60,000 clones, roughly four fifths detected once. This specimen consisted of blood, obtained after dendritic cell vaccination. These receptors were taken from a human donor with glioblastoma. Both conserved end residues are part of each CDR3. The D gene is left open where the match is weak. Size values are once, few and many counts, or a class for expanded clones, and some rows have none.

clone size	J gene	V gene	D gene	CDR3 DNA	CDR3 protein
.	TRBJ1-1	TRBV6-1	.	TGTGCCAGCAGTGTGGCCCAGGGTTACACTGAAGCTTTCTTT	CASSVAQGYTEAFF
few	TRBJ1-1	TRBV28	.	TGTGCCAGCAGTTCCCGGCAGGGCGTGTGGAACACTGAAGCTTTCTTT	CASSSRQGVWNTEAFF
.	TRBJ2-7	TRBV7-2	TRBD2	TGTGCCAGCAGCTTAGTTCGGGCTAGCGGGCGATACGAGCAGTACTTC	CASSLVRASGRYEQYF
.	TRBJ2-5	TRBV6-5	.	TGTGCCAGCAGTTACGGCAGGGGAGTTGGGACCCAGTACTTC	CASSYGRGVGTQYF
.	TRBJ2-5	TRBV4-1	TRBD2	TGCGCCAGCAGCCCCGGGACTAGCGGGGGGGTTCGAGAGACCCAGTACTTC	CASSPGTSGGVRETQYF
.	TRBJ1-2	TRBV18	TRBD1	TGTGCCAGCTCCGTCGGGGGACAGGGGGCATATGGCTACACCTTC	CASSVGGQGAYGYTF
.	TRBJ2-1	TRBV5-4	TRBD1	TGTGCCAGCAGTTACGGGACAGGGGGCCTATTCAATGAGCAGTTCTTC	CASSYGTGGLFNEQFF
.	TRBJ2-3	TRBV27	TRBD2	TGTGCCAGCAGTTTATCCCCGGGACTAGCGGGGAGCAGCCGCGGGGCAGATACGCAGTATTTT	CASSLSPGLAGSSRGADTQYF
few	TRBJ1-5	TRBV10-2	.	TGCGCCAGCAGTGTTTCGGAGAATCAGCCCCAGCATTTT	CASSVSENQPQHF
few	TRBJ2-5	TRBV30	TRBD1	TGTGCCTGGAGTAAAGACAGGGAAGAGACCCAGTACTTC	CAWSKDREETQYF
.	TRBJ1-1	TRBV6-5	.	TGTGCCAGCAGTACTCAGGGAATCCCTGAAGCTTTCTTT	CASSTQGIPEAFF
.	TRBJ2-1	TRBV27	TRBD2	TGTGCCAGCAGTTTCGGGACTAGCGGAAACAATGAGCAGTTCTTC	CASSFGTSGNNEQFF
.	TRBJ2-4	TRBV7-9	.	TGTGCCAGCAGCTCCAGACAGACCCTAGCCAAAAACATTCAGTACTTC	CASSSRQTLAKNIQYF
large	TRBJ2-5	TRBV5-1	TRBD2	TGCGCCAGCAGCTTGAAGGGAAGCGGGGGGCCACGCGGACCCCCTCAAGAGACCCAGTACTTC	CASSLKGSGGPRGPPQETQYF
.	TRBJ2-2	TRBV7-8	.	TGTGCCAGCAGCTTAGTCAAGAACACCGGGGAGCTGTTTTTT	CASSLVKNTGELFF
.	TRBJ2-3	TRBV9	.	TGTGCCAGCAGCGTAGGCCGGGGGAATACGCAGTATTTT	CASSVGRGNTQYF
.	TRBJ1-5	TRBV27	TRBD1	TGTGCCAGCAGTTCCGGACAGGGAGAGTATCAGCCCCAGCATTTT	CASSSGQGEYQPQHF
.	TRBJ2-1	TRBV7-3	.	TGTGCCAGCAGCTTGACGACAGGAGAGCAGTTCTTC	CASSLTTGEQFF
.	TRBJ2-6	TRBV6-4	.	TGTGCCAGCAGTCCTGCCCGGGGGGCCGGGGCCAACGTCCTGACTTTC	CASSPARGAGANVLTF
.	TRBJ1-1	TRBV15	.	TGTGCCACCAGCAGGGATCAAGGGACACTTAACACTGAAGCTTTCTTT	CATSRDQGTLNTEAFF
.	TRBJ2-7	TRBV6-1	.	TGTGCCAGCAGGGGGGGTCGGGGGTTCTACGAGCAGTACTTC	CASRGGRGFYEQYF
few	TRBJ2-1	TRBV7-2	TRBD2	TGTGCCAGCAGCTTTACTAGCGGGGGGTTAAGCTCCTACAATGAGCAGTTCTTC	CASSFTSGGLSSYNEQFF
few	TRBJ2-7	TRBV27	.	TGTGCCAGCAGTCCAACCGGACAGTACTACGAGCAGTACTTC	CASSPTGQYYEQYF
.	TRBJ2-3	TRBV27	TRBD2	TGTGCCAGCAGTTATGTAGCGGGGGGGGCAGATACGCAGTATTTT	CASSYVAGGADTQYF
.	TRBJ1-1	TRBV27	TRBD1	TGTGCCAGCAGTGACCGGGACAGGGGCACTGAAGCTTTCTTT	CASSDRDRGTEAFF
.	TRBJ2-7	TRBV2	.	TGTGCCAGCAGTGAGAACAGGCGGACCTACGAGCAGTACTTC	CASSENRRTYEQYF
.	TRBJ2-7	TRBV10-3	.	TGTGCCATCAGTGGCACAGGGAAAGCCTACGAGCAGTACTTC	CAISGTGKAYEQYF
.	TRBJ2-3	TRBV21-1	.	TGTGCCAGCGACCGGGGGGGCGGGGATACGCAGTATTTT	CASDRGGGDTQYF
.	TRBJ1-3	TRBV5-8	TRBD1	TGTGCCAGCAGTAGACAGGGGTATTCAGGAAACACCATATATTTT	CASSRQGYSGNTIYF
.	TRBJ2-1	TRBV11-2	.	TGTGCCAGCAGCTCGAATGGGGGGGCGGGGAATGAGCAGTTCTTC	CASSSNGGAGNEQFF
.	TRBJ1-4	TRBV7-9	.	TGTGCCAGCAGCTTAAAGGGAGGGAATGAAAAACTGTTTTTT	CASSLKGGNEKLFF
.	TRBJ2-5	TRBV5-1	TRBD2	TGCGCCAGCAGCTCCCTGGCCGGGAGGGAGACCCAGTACTTC	CASSSLAGRETQYF
once	TRBJ2-1	TRBV4-1	TRBD2	TGCGCCAGCAGCAGGACTAGCGGGGGGATCACCGGCTCCTACAATGAGCAGTTCTTC	CASSRTSGGITGSYNEQFF
.	TRBJ2-7	TRBV13	.	TGTGCCAGCAGCTTTTCTGTGCGGCCTCGTGGGGAGCAGTACTTC	CASSFSVRPRGEQYF
.	TRBJ1-5	TRBV10-3	.	TGTGCCATCAGTGAGGAGCAGGGGAATCAGCCCCAGCATTTT	CAISEEQGNQPQHF
once	TRBJ2-1	TRBV6-1	TRBD2	TGTGCGGTACGGGGGGGCCTCTACAATGAGCAGTTCTTC	CAVRGGLYNEQFF
few	TRBJ2-7	TRBV6-6	.	TGTGCCAGCAGTTACTCGACTGTAGGCGAGCAGTACTTC	CASSYSTVGEQYF
.	TRBJ2-3	TRBV30	.	TGTGCCTGGAGTTCGGGTCATACGCAGTATTTT	CAWSSGHTQYF
.	TRBJ2-3	TRBV5-4	TRBD2	TGTGCCAGCAGCCCCGGGACTAGCTTTAGTGATACGCAGTATTTT	CASSPGTSFSDTQYF
few	TRBJ2-7	TRBV10-3	TRBD1	TGTGCCATCAGGGTCGGACAGGGGGACGAGCAGTACTTC	CAIRVGQGDEQYF
.	TRBJ2-3	TRBV19	TRBD1	TGTGCCAGTAGTTCAAGACAGGGAGAGAGCACAGATACGCAGTATTTT	CASSSRQGESTDTQYF
.	TRBJ1-1	TRBV7-9	TRBD1	TGTGCCAGCAGCATGGACAGGGCGGCCACTGAAGCTTTCTTT	CASSMDRAATEAFF
.	TRBJ1-5	TRBV19	.	TGTGCCAGTAGTAGGGCACAACATAGCAATCAGCCCCAGCATTTT	CASSRAQHSNQPQHF